The 11 T cell receptor beta chains listed next were all sequenced from one sample in a study of T cell responses to AZD1222 COVID-19 vaccine. Data came from immunoSEQ multiplex PCR; TCRdb stores just in-frame clones and leaves some out. This sample has about 120,000 clones, with roughly 89% found just once. Specimen: peripheral blood, collected on day 0 of AZD1222 vaccination. The source is an adult in good health.

The chain is built from TRBV2 and TRBJ2-3; 8 nucleotides match TRBD2. Germline V gene lookup returns CDR1 SNHLY and CDR2 FYNNEI. This CDR3 region has 14 residues. Trimming at V came to 11 bases and at J to 3 bases, leaving 10 bases not matched to a gene. In DNA form, the CDR3 reads TGTGCCCTCAAAGGCTCTAGCGGGACAGATACGCAGTATTTT. It is translated as CALKGSSGTDTQYF.

The chain employs TRBV28 and TRBJ2-7; D perhaps matches TRBD2 (5 bases). The CDR3 length is 14 residues. The V end lost 3 bases, the J end lost 5 bases, and 14 bases lay between the germline ends. Looked up from germline, CDR1 is MDHEN and CDR2 is SYDVKM. Here the CDR3 reads CASSLSDEGDEQYF. The CDR3 DNA follows: TGTGCCAGCAGTTTGTCGGACGAGGGCGACGAGCAGTACTTC.

V usage is TRBV20-1 and J usage is TRBJ1-1; D remains unclear. Germline V CDR1 and CDR2: DFQATT, SNEGSKA (reference sequence). V was pared by 2 bases and J by 6 bases, with 7 bases between. This CDR3 comprises 11 residues. The CDR3 loop reads CSARSDAEAFF. The DNA for the CDR3 is TGCAGTGCTAGATCAGACGCTGAAGCTTTCTTT.

This sequence joins TRBV11-2 and TRBJ1-3, with D tentatively TRBD1 (5 bases). There are 16 residues in the CDR3. Germline-derived CDR1 and CDR2 are SGHAT and FQNNGV. The germline V and J ends were trimmed by 0 bases and 2 bases, with 11 bases remaining between them. The CDR3 region has the DNA TGTGCCAGCAGCTTAGATCCCGCCAGGGCTGGAAACACCATATATTTT. This encodes CASSLDPARAGNTIYF.

The chain's CDR3 is CASSPRDRGHYGYTF. As DNA, the CDR3 is TGTGCCAGCAGCCCGAGGGACAGGGGGCACTATGGCTACACCTTC. The gene calls are TRBV3-1 (or the pseudogene TRBV3-2) and TRBJ1-2; TRBD1 agrees at 12 bases. Germline V lookup: CDR1 LGHDT, CDR2 YNNKEL (reference sequence). The CDR3 covers 15 residues. V was clipped by 4 bases and J by 3 bases; unmatched bases: 3.

V is TRBV10-3 and J is TRBJ2-1, with a possible D match to TRBD2 (6 bases). The CDR3 extends over 14 amino acids. Trimming cost V 6 bases and J 6 bases, with 15 bases left between them. Germline CDR1 ENHRY, CDR2 SYGVKD. The CDR3 sequence is CAISPSGPINEQFF. Written as DNA, the CDR3 is TGTGCCATCAGCCCCAGCGGGCCTATCAATGAGCAGTTCTTC.

In this sample, this clone turned up once. The CDR3 DNA reads TGCAGCACAAAGGGACTTGGAAACACCATATATTTT. Its translation: CSTKGLGNTIYF. The chain employs TRBV29-1 and TRBJ1-3, with D possibly matching TRBD1 (5 bases). Trimming left V 8 bases short and J 3 bases short, with 11 bases between. This CDR3 spans 12 amino acids. CDR1 SQVTM and CDR2 ANQGSEA come from the germline V gene. Using reference TRBV29-1 and TRBJ1-3 for the parts outside the CDR3, the full variable domain is SAVISQKPSRDICQRGTSLTIQCQVDSQVTMMFWYRQQPGQSLTLIATANQGSEATYESGFVIDKFPISRPNLTFSTLTVSNMSPEDSSIYLCSTKGLGNTIYFGEGSWLTVV.

The chain carries TRBV19 and TRBJ1-1; D is undetermined. CDR3 length: 14 amino acids. V shed 3 bases and J shed 5 bases, with 13 bases lying between them. Germline-derived CDR1 and CDR2 are LNHDA and SQIVND (reference sequence). The CDR3 sequence is CASSILAGSTEAFF. The CDR3 DNA follows: TGTGCCAGTAGTATTTTAGCGGGGAGTACTGAAGCTTTCTTT.

A single count supports this clone. This sequence joins TRBV5-1 and TRBJ1-1; D call uncertain. CDR1 and CDR2 from the germline V gene are SGHRS and YFSETQ. The ends were cut back, 0 bases at V and 2 bases at J, with 5 bases in the middle. This CDR3 spans 13 amino acids. CDR3 in DNA: TGCGCCAGCAGCTTGGTGTCTAACACTGAAGCTTTCTTT. Translation gives CASSLVSNTEAFF. Based on the CDR3 plus reference TRBV5-1 and TRBJ1-1, the full variable domain is KAGVTQTPRYLIKTRGQQVTLSCSPISGHRSVSWYQQTPGQGLQFLFEYFSETQRNKGNFPGRFSGRQFSNSRSEMNVSTLELGDSALYLCASSLVSNTEAFFGQGTRLTVV.

The CDR3, as DNA: TGTGCCAGTAGTATAGATCTTTACTATGGCTACACCTTC. Protein product: CASSIDLYYGYTF. The gene calls are TRBV19 and TRBJ1-2; D gene unclear. Trimming stripped 0 bases from V and 3 bases from J, with 5 bases between. The CDR3 is 13 residues long. Per germline, CDR1 LNHDA and CDR2 SQIVND (reference sequence).

This rearrangement joins TRBV13 to TRBJ2-3; 10 bases are shared with TRBD1. The CDR3 runs to 16 residues. The germline CDR1 and CDR2 sequences are PRHDT and FYEKMQ (reference sequence). After removal of 9 bases from V and 2 bases from J, the junction contained 11 bases not matched to a gene. The CDR3 nucleotides are TGTGCCAGTTCGGAGACAGGGGGCTTCCCCACAGATACGCAGTATTTT. It specifies CASSETGGFPTDTQYF.